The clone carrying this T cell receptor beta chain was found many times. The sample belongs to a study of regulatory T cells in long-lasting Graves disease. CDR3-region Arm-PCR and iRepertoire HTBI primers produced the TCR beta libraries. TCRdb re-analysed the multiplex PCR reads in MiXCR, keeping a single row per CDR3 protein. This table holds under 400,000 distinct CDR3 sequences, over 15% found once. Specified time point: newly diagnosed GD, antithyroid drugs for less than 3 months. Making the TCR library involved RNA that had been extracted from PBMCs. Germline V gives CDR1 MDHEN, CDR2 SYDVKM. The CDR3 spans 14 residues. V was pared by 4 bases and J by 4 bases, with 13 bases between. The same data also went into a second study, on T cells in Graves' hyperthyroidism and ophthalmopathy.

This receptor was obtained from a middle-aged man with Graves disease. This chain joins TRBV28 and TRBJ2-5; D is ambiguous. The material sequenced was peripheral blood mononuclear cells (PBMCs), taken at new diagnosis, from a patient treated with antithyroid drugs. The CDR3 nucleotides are TGTGCCAGCAGTTCCATCCGGGTGGCAGAGACCCAGTACTTC. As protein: CASSSIRVAETQYF.